One TCR beta chain is described in this entry. What it binds is unknown. This sample was taken from a study of shared clonotypes between healthy human individuals. Study-level points and caveats: There were few donors, and this limited the genetic and exposure-history diversity represented.

This CDR3 is built from 15 residues. It was into CD45RA+ naive and CD45RA-negative memory subsets that the CD4+ cells were split. This table comes from immunoSEQ multiplex PCR, and its TCRdb copy is limited to in-frame clones, with some not included. Of about 2.4 million clones in the sample, approximately 93% are singletons; the top ten hold roughly 0.36%. The rearrangement links TRBV21-1 to TRBJ1-4; the table's TRBD1 call for D was not verified on the DNA. TRBV21-1 is classified as a pseudogene. The TCR sequence derives from a man between 18 and 29 years old in good health. Some clones in this sample may be carry-over from other donors' samples. Input material: naive CD4+ T cells from PBMCs. Subset described: CD45RA+ positively selected. The CDR3 DNA is TGTGCCAGCAGCAATACGGGACAGGGGAATGAAAAACTGTTTTTT. The encoded protein is CASSNTGQGNEKLFF.